This T cell receptor (beta chain) was found in a study of CD8+CD57+ T cells in acquired aplastic anemia. TCR beta VDJ and CDR3 were profiled, and genomic DNA was the template. One entry per CDR3 protein, called by TCRdb with MiXCR from the reads. Among roughly 190,000 distinct CDR3 sequences, 54% were seen once, and the ten largest hold roughly 15%. This clonotype has more than one count but fewer than ten. The TCR sequence derives from a human donor in good health, serving as a control. Sequenced input: sorted CD4+, CD8+, or CD8+CD57+ T cells (not recorded which) from PBMCs.

The CDR3 DNA sequence: TGTGCCAGCAGCTTAGGGGGGGGCACCACCTTC. This sequence encodes CASSLGGGTTF. This chain uses TRBV7-3 with TRBJ1-2; weak D call: TRBD1 (6 bases). CDR1 and CDR2 (germline): SGHTA, FQGTGA. Trimming took off 2 bases at V and 13 bases at J, with 11 bases between the two ends. The CDR3 loop spans 11 amino acids.